This record concerns one T cell receptor beta chain sequence. The data belong to a study of blood T cell repertoires in COVID-19. Study overall: The study drew acute and convalescent COVID-19 samples from the United States, Italy and Spain. The analysed material was cDNA or gDNA that came from T cells, B-cell-depleted T cells, or PBMCs.

Under the authors' procedure: For nucleated cells, counts were estimated from reference gene primer amplification. Sequencing was performed with immunoSEQ multiplex PCR; in TCRdb, only in-frame clones are kept and a portion is missing. The DNA was the basis for D and trimming; V, J and clone size are from that table. Counted here are approximately 21,000 clones, roughly 73% occurring once; the ten biggest clones make up 20%. J was trimmed by 5 bases and V by 4 bases; bases with no gene match: 9. Per the germline V gene, CDR1 is LGHDT and CDR2 is YNNKEL (reference sequence). The CDR3 has 15 amino acids.

The TCR sequence derives from a human donor in a cohort sampled during active or convalescent COVID-19. The rearrangement joins TRBV3-1 (or the pseudogene TRBV3-2) to TRBJ1-1, with 8 bases aligning to TRBD1. Sequenced sample: peripheral blood. This CDR3 reads CASSPGQGWVTEAFF. In DNA form, the CDR3 reads TGTGCCAGCAGCCCCGGACAGGGTTGGGTTACTGAAGCTTTCTTT.